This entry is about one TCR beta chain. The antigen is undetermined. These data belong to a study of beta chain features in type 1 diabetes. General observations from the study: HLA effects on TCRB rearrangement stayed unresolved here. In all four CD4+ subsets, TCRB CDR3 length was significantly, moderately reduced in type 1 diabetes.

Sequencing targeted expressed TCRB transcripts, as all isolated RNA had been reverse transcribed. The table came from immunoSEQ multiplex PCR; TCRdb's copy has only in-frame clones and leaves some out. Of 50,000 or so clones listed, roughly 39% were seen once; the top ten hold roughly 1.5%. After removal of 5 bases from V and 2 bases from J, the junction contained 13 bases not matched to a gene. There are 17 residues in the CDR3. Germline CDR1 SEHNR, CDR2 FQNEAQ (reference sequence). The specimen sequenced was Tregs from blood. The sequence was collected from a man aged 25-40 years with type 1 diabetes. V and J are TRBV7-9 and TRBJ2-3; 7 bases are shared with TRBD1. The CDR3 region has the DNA TGTGCCAGCAGCCCACAGGGGAGAGGGCGGTTCACAGATACGCAGTATTTT. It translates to CASSPQGRGRFTDTQYF.